These 17 T cell receptor beta chains were sequenced from one sample in a study of CD4 and CD8 cells across lung adenocarcinoma regions. TCRdb reanalysed the PCR reads using MiXCR and keeps one entry per CDR3 protein. The sample consists of about 10,000 distinct CDR3 sequences, 46% of them appearing once. Sequenced sample: CD4+ T cells from the margin of a lung tumor. The source is a female donor with lung adenocarcinoma. The CD4 and CD8 labels of this study may be unreliable.

This clonotype showed up just once. A junction end diverges from the germline sequence, so it may reflect a read error. The chain joins TRBV4-1 to TRBJ2-3; TRBD2 aligns across 10 bases. The CDR3 is 19 amino acids. Germline CDR1 MGHRA, CDR2 YSYEKL. CDR3 DNA sequence: TGCGCCAGCAGCCCGGGCCCGGGACTAGCGCTAGGAGCCACAGATACGCAGTACTTT. Amino acids: CASSPGPGLALGATDTQYF.

Remarks on this clonotype: This CDR3 is missing its conserved last phenylalanine or tryptophan, likely due to a read error. No DNA is shown, since the ends of the CDR3 on it are uncertain; the CDR3 is the one TCRdb lists. This rearrangement joins TRBV15 to TRBJ2-4. Inclusive of both ends, the CDR3 amounts to 11 amino acids. CDR1 is LNHNV and CDR2 is YYDKDF in the germline V gene (reference sequence). CDR3 sequence reads: CATISGFLGSA.

The V call is TRBV10-2, the J call TRBJ2-5; D unclear. The CDR3 is made up of 15 amino acids. V lost 1 base, J lost 2 bases, and 11 bases lay in between. Germline assignment: CDR1 WSHSY and CDR2 SAAADI. The CDR3 DNA is TGCGCCAGCAGTGAGTTTTTGACGTCTCAAGAGACCCAGTACTTC. Translated: CASSEFLTSQETQYF.

In this sample, this clonotype turned up a few times. The rearrangement joins TRBV7-2 to TRBJ2-7; 12 bases map to TRBD2. Germline CDR1 reads SGHTA; CDR2 reads FQGNSA. There are 19 residues in the CDR3. V was clipped by 4 bases and J by 3 bases; unmatched bases: 16. Written as DNA, the CDR3 is TGTGCCAGCAGCTCCCAAGCCCGACTAGCGGGAGCTATAATCTACGAGCAGTACTTC. It is translated as CASSSQARLAGAIIYEQYF.

By sample fraction, this clonotype is medium-sized. The V gene is TRBV6-1, the J gene TRBJ2-2, with 9 bases identical to TRBD1. The CDR3 is 16 residues long. With V trimmed by 6 bases and J by 3 bases, 8 bases remained unmatched. Germline CDR1 is MNHNS and CDR2 is SASEGT. The CDR3 DNA reads TGTGCCAGCAGCTTCAACAGGGGGCGCGACACCGGGGAGCTGTTTTTT. It codes for CASSFNRGRDTGELFF.

Worth noting for this clonotype: At one of its ends the junction is not consistent with the germline gene, which may arise from a read error. The chain has TRBV27 and TRBJ2-3; maybe TRBD1 (5 bases). This CDR3 comprises 16 residues. CDR1 is MNHEY and CDR2 is SMNVEV in the germline V gene (reference sequence). The CDR3 region has the DNA TGTGCCAGCAGATTTAAGGGGCCAGGCGTCAAAAATACTCAGTATTTT. It codes for CASRFKGPGVKNTQYF.

A note on this clonotype: At one end the junction does not follow the germline gene, possibly because of a read error. The chain joins TRBV27 to TRBJ2-2, with a possible D match to TRBD2 (5 bases). Germline V lookup: CDR1 MNHEY, CDR2 SMNVEV (reference sequence). The CDR3 length is 15 residues. Here the CDR3 reads CASPPPGVGTEELYF. CDR3 bases: TGTGCCAGCCCCCCTCCCGGGGTAGGCACCGAGGAGCTGTATTTT.

The V call is TRBV7-2, the J call TRBJ2-5; D is possibly TRBD1 (5 bases). The J call is uncertain, as TRBJ2-7 better fits the DNA end. Germline values: CDR1 SGHTA, CDR2 FQGNSA. The CDR3 is 14 amino acids. CDR3 DNA sequence: TGTGCCAGCAGCTTTTGGGCCCAGGGTTACGAGCAGTACTTC. Amino acid sequence: CASSFWAQGYEQYF.

V and J are TRBV6-1 and TRBJ1-1; TRBD1 matches 8 bases. The germline V gene encodes CDR1 MNHNS and CDR2 SASEGT. The CDR3 runs 13 residues. The trim removed 7 bases at V and 5 bases at J, leaving 6 bases unmatched. In DNA, the CDR3 is TGTGCCAGCACCAGGACAGGGTCAACTGAAGCTTTCTTT. Its translation: CASTRTGSTEAFF.

This clonotype is labeled medium-sized. The chain is built from TRBV7-8 and TRBJ2-5; D is perhaps TRBD1 (7 bases). CDR1 is SGHVS, CDR2 FQNEAQ, per germline. The V end lost 5 bases, the J end lost 11 bases, and 18 bases lay between the germline ends. The CDR3 contains 13 residues. This CDR3 reads CASSRRDSGEQYF. In DNA, the CDR3 is TGTGCCAGCAGCCGGCGGGACAGCGGTGAGCAGTACTTC.

The CDR3 loop is CASRAERGRAKDTQYF. Written as DNA, the CDR3 is TGTGCGAGCCGAGCGGAGAGGGGGCGAGCGAAAGATACGCAGTACTTC. The rearrangement links TRBV7-2 to TRBJ2-4; 7 bases are a match to TRBD1. Germline V gene data show CDR1 as SGHTA and CDR2 as FQGNSA. This CDR3 region has 16 residues.

The chain couples TRBV10-3 to TRBJ2-3; D is possibly TRBD2 (7 bases). The J call is doubtful: the DNA matches TRBJ2-7 better. The CDR3 covers 15 residues. Germline V gives CDR1 ENHRY, CDR2 SYGVKD. Here the CDR3 reads CGGGGGGAGTDTQYF. In nucleotides, the CDR3 is TGTGGCGGGGGAGGCGGGGGCGCCGGCACAGATACGCAGTACTTC.

V and J are TRBV7-2 and TRBJ2-4, with 10 bases identical to TRBD2. The CDR3 has 17 residues. V dropped 3 bases and J dropped 0; count of bases not matched to a gene: 5. CDR1 is SGHTA and CDR2 is FQGNSA in the germline V gene. CDR3 in DNA: TGTGCCAGCAGCTTGCGACTAGCGGGTTTAGCCAAAAACATTCAGTACTTC. It is translated as CASSLRLAGLAKNIQYF. Variable domain in full (rest from reference TRBV7-2 and TRBJ2-4): GAGVSQSPSNKVTEKGKDVELRCDPISGHTALYWYRQSLGQGLEFLIYFQGNSAPDKSGLPSDRFSAERTGGSVSTLTIQRTQQEDSAVYLCASSLRLAGLAKNIQYFGAGTRLSVL.

Only one count was recorded for this clonotype. V is TRBV7-2 and J is TRBJ2-6, with D uncertain. With 10 bases removed from V and 0 bases from J, the gap between germline ends came to 10 bases. The CDR3 totals 14 residues. CDR1 and CDR2 from the germline V gene are SGHTA and FQGNSA. The CDR3 nucleotides read TGTGCCAACCCCTCCGCCTCTGGGGCCAACGTCCTGACTTTC. This gives the protein CANPSASGANVLTF.

The chain joins TRBV30 to TRBJ2-1, with TRBD2 matching over 9 bases. The V gene's germline CDR1 is GTSNPN and CDR2 SVGIG (reference sequence). The junction had 3 bases not matched to a gene; V was cut back by 8 bases and J by 4 bases. CDR3 length equals 12 residues. This CDR3 is CAGLAGYNEQFF. The CDR3 coding sequence is TGTGCCGGTCTAGCGGGGTACAATGAGCAGTTCTTC.

A single count supports this clonotype. The junction does not match germline at one end; this may be a read error. The J gene is TRBJ2-3, the V gene TRBV27; D possibly matches TRBD1 or TRBD2 (6 bases each). Germline values: CDR1 MNHEY, CDR2 SMNVEV (reference sequence). The CDR3 length is 18 residues. The CDR3 spells CASSSQVLGGGDKDTQYF. In nucleotides, the CDR3 is TGTGCCAGCAGTTCCCAGGTTCTCGGGGGCGGGGACAAAGATACGCAGTACTTT.

This chain connects TRBV6-1 to TRBJ1-3; no reliable D call. V was clipped by 8 bases and J by 4 bases, with 15 bases between them. Germline CDR1 and CDR2: MNHNS and SASEGT. This CDR3 has 14 amino acids. The CDR3 nucleotides are TGTGCCAGCGGTCCATGGACCGGAGGAAACACCATATATTTT. Translated, it gives CASGPWTGGNTIYF.